This entry describes one T cell receptor beta chain. Clones were sequenced by immunoSEQ multiplex PCR, and TCRdb holds only the in-frame ones, with some missing. The profile shows approximately 130,000 clones, around 81% of them singletons. CDR1 and CDR2 from the germline V gene are SGHRS and YFSETQ. The length of the CDR3 is 14 residues. V lost 0 bases and J 4 bases, leaving 10 bases between the germline ends. The sample comes from a study of blood T cell repertoires in COVID-19. This receptor was obtained from a middle-aged man with active or convalescent COVID-19. V and J are TRBV5-1 and TRBJ1-1, with D possibly matching TRBD1 (5 bases). Source material: peripheral blood. CDR3 DNA sequence: TGCGCCAGCAGCTTGGAAGGGGCGAGCACTGAAGCTTTCTTT. Protein sequence: CASSLEGASTEAFF.